A selection of T cell receptor beta chains follows, all from one sample in a study of cytomegalovirus exposure and HLA in healthy donors. Method: immunoSEQ multiplex PCR; TCRdb's copy keeps in-frame clones and lacks some. The data show about 100,000 clones, 63% seen once. Sequences were obtained from PBMCs. The receptors derive from a human donor in good health. Both conserved end residues are part of each CDR3.

v_gene: TRBV4-1
CDR3aa: CASSQGALGLANNEQFF

v_gene: TRBV6-4
CDR3aa: CASSGTSAGELFF

v_gene: TRBV5-1
CDR3aa: CASSTLSNEQFF

v_gene: TRBV7-6
CDR3aa: CASSSPRRQGMAETQYF

v_gene: TRBV6-6
CDR3aa: CASSSTGTGVGTEAFF

v_gene: TRBV20-1
CDR3aa: CSASINGEAFF

v_gene: TRBV2
CDR3aa: CASNVLGGTNYGYTF

v_gene: TRBV10-2
CDR3aa: CASRKLLADTQYF

v_gene: TRBV29-1
CDR3aa: CSVDPTGNVAGELFF

v_gene: TRBV29-1
CDR3aa: CSGGGQGVAEAFF

v_gene: TRBV7-9
CDR3aa: CASSSTRDRVIGELFF

v_gene: TRBV27
CDR3aa: CASSSGGAGRETQYF

v_gene: TRBV7-9
CDR3aa: CASSSTQSSGSHNEQFF

v_gene: TRBV28
CDR3aa: CASSWGSGSSYEQYF

v_gene: TRBV30
CDR3aa: CAWKGTSWAEQYF

v_gene: TRBV9
CDR3aa: CASSGQGLAVNEQFF

v_gene: TRBV7-8
CDR3aa: CASRTGDHGAEQFF

v_gene: TRBV6-5
CDR3aa: CASSLRTATSGNTIYF

v_gene: TRBV5-1
CDR3aa: CASSLAMTGRANTIYF

v_gene: TRBV5-6
CDR3aa: CASSLGTNRVGGYTF

v_gene: TRBV6-1
CDR3aa: CASASGSYTGELFF

v_gene: TRBV27
CDR3aa: CASSFRGWGQDGYTF